Listed below are T cell receptor beta chains from one sample, sequenced in a study of blood T cell repertoires in COVID-19. The method was immunoSEQ multiplex PCR; TCRdb's version includes in-frame clones alone and lacks a portion of them. The sample lists 350,000 to 450,000 clones, roughly 84% seen once, with 1.4% to 1.5% in the top ten. The sequencing sample was made of PBMCs or T cells enriched from blood (not recorded which). The origin of the receptors is a woman between 18 and 29 years old who had been exposed to COVID-19. Both conserved end residues are trimmed from each CDR3.

>13|TRBJ2-3|TRBV6-2/TRBV6-3
ASSYGREGTDTQY
>12|TRBJ1-1|TRBV7-2
ASSHDRVNTEAF
>11|TRBJ1-2|TRBV18
ASSPPGADGYT
>10|TRBJ2-3|TRBV7-2
ASSSFTDTQY
>11|TRBJ2-7|TRBV3-1/TRBV3-2
ASSVTVSYEQY
>12|TRBJ2-7|TRBV7-9
ASSLGVGVYEQY
>10|TRBJ1-6|TRBV7-9
ASSLNNSPLH
>12|TRBJ2-7|TRBV5-1
ASSLSRGGEEQY
>13|TRBJ1-5|TRBV28
ASSLSVTGNQPQH
>16|TRBJ1-6|TRBV4-1
ASSHLLLTGENNSPLH
>14|TRBJ1-5|TRBV7-8
ASSLNGQGNNQPQH
>11|TRBJ1-3|TRBV12-3/TRBV12-4
ASRKDRENTIY
>12|TRBJ1-6|TRBV18
ASFVGQSHSPLH
>11|TRBJ2-7|TRBV9
ASSVEGSYEQY
>14|TRBJ1-5|TRBV7-2
ASSLIAGEKDQPQH
>15|TRBJ2-2|TRBV5-1
ASSQDILAGASGELF
>9|TRBJ2-7|TRBV20-1
SASSGYEQY
>13|TRBJ2-2|TRBV7-2
ASSLGPGGTGELF
>16|TRBJ2-7|TRBV28
ASSLRDIERGDSYEQY
>14|TRBJ1-5|TRBV19
ASSTKGVRHGQPQH
>14|TRBJ1-3|TRBV3-1/TRBV3-2
ASSQEGPGVGNTIY
>12|TRBJ1-1|TRBV5-1
ASSGFTGGTEAF
>9|TRBJ2-3|TRBV3-1/TRBV3-2
ASSSTDTQY
>11|TRBJ2-5|TRBV5-1
ASSRQGQETQY
>11|TRBJ1-4|TRBV4-1
ASSLNSYEKLF
>16|TRBJ2-3|TRBV4-2
ASSRALAGDFGSDTQY
>10|TRBJ1-1|TRBV28
ASSLVWEQAF
>12|TRBJ2-1|TRBV7-2
ASSLAGSGHEQF
>13|TRBJ2-7|TRBV4-1
ASSLGTADPYEQY
>13|TRBJ2-7|TRBV28
ASSPPDRYSYEQY
>11|TRBJ1-5|TRBV24-1
ATSEDSTQPQH
>17|TRBJ2-1|TRBV7-6
ASSLLSRRGLVINNEQF
>16|TRBJ2-7|TRBV4-1
ASSQVSRRHGGSYEQY
>12|TRBJ1-3|TRBV6-5
ASSYGSRGDTIY
>12|TRBJ2-7|TRBV6-6
ASKGDRNSYEQY
>13|TRBJ2-7|TRBV5-4
ASSLIAQSSYEQY
>12|TRBJ1-2|TRBV2
ASTMPPAVYGYT
>13|TRBJ2-7|TRBV7-9
ASSPRLAGTYEQY
>11|TRBJ2-3|TRBV9
ASRGQPTDTQY
>14|TRBJ2-2|TRBV30
AWTSSGGALTGELF
>14|TRBJ2-1|TRBV5-5
ASRQSRPGIYNEQF
>13|TRBJ1-2|TRBV6-5
ASTDRTGGGGNYT
>13|TRBJ2-3|TRBV19
ASSRAGPSTDTQY
>14|TRBJ2-7|TRBV3-1/TRBV3-2
ASSHSPSGRLGEQY
>13|TRBJ1-2|TRBV2
ASEAPNRANYGYT
>14|TRBJ2-1|TRBV15
ATSFLQGSSYNEQF
>12|TRBJ1-5|TRBV3-1/TRBV3-2
ASSQRVSNQPQH
>13|TRBJ1-2|TRBV5-5
ASSSGEAPGDGYT
>12|TRBJ2-7|TRBV7-2
ASSTEQGRYEQY
>14|TRBJ2-1|TRBV7-8
ATCPGPGQRCGEQF